This is a list of T cell receptor beta chains from one sample in a study of cytomegalovirus exposure and HLA in healthy donors. The assay was immunoSEQ multiplex PCR, and TCRdb's table has in-frame clones only and misses some. The table has roughly 100,000 clones, 60% to 75% seen once; the top ten hold about 10%. What was sequenced was PBMCs. The receptors derive from a middle-aged man in good health and CMV-seronegative. The CDR3 runs from the conserved cysteine through the conserved F or W. The order of the fields is V gene, D gene, J gene, clone size, CDR3 protein, CDR3 DNA. D genes are given only for firm matches. Size values are once, few and many counts, or a class for expanded clones, and some rows have none.

>TRBV19|-|TRBJ1-5|few
CASKSHQALSQPQHF
TGTGCCAGTAAATCCCACCAGGCCCTGAGCCAGCCCCAGCATTTT
>TRBV29-1|-|TRBJ2-3|-
CSVVGGLRDTQYF
TGCAGCGTTGTCGGCGGCTTAAGAGATACGCAGTATTTT
>TRBV28|-|TRBJ2-2|-
CASSFAGKGAGELFF
TGTGCCAGCAGTTTCGCAGGGAAGGGGGCCGGGGAGCTGTTTTTT
>TRBV28|TRBD2|TRBJ2-2|-
CASSKGGSQRAGELFF
TGTGCCAGCAGTAAGGGAGGGAGCCAACGGGCCGGGGAGCTGTTTTTT
>TRBV4-1|TRBD2|TRBJ2-5|-
CASSQDRGRGLAGGGAQYF
TGCGCCAGCAGCCAAGATCGAGGTCGGGGACTAGCGGGAGGGGGTGCCCAGTACTTC
>TRBV2|-|TRBJ2-7|-
CASSESQGRNEQYF
TGTGCCAGCAGTGAGAGTCAGGGAAGGAACGAGCAGTACTTC
>TRBV6-6|-|TRBJ2-7|-
CASRRGGPDEQYF
TGTGCCAGCAGGAGGGGGGGGCCTGACGAGCAGTACTTC
>TRBV28|TRBD1|TRBJ1-2|-
CASSLATGVSGYTF
TGTGCCAGCAGTTTGGCCACAGGGGTAAGTGGCTACACCTTC
>TRBV9|TRBD1|TRBJ1-5|-
CASSAGTGNQPQHF
TGTGCCAGCAGCGCGGGGACAGGCAATCAGCCCCAGCATTTT
>TRBV6-1|TRBD1|TRBJ1-2|-
CASSLQLQGAGGYTF
TGTGCCAGCAGCCTACAGCTCCAGGGGGCGGGGGGCTACACCTTC
>TRBV5-1|-|TRBJ2-1|-
CASSPGDNEQFF
TGCGCCAGCAGTCCGGGGGACAATGAGCAGTTCTTC
>TRBV4-2|-|TRBJ2-7|-
CASSQDKGNYEQYF
TGTGCCAGCAGCCAAGATAAGGGGAACTACGAGCAGTACTTC
>TRBV5-5|TRBD1|TRBJ2-3|-
CASSLGTGGRADTQYF
TGTGCCAGCAGCTTGGGTACAGGGGGCAGGGCAGATACGCAGTATTTT
>TRBV15|-|TRBJ2-7|-
CATTKYEQYF
TGTGCCACCACTAAATACGAGCAGTACTTC
>TRBV4-2|TRBD1|TRBJ1-2|-
CASSQNQGARNYGYTF
TGTGCCAGCAGCCAAAACCAGGGGGCTCGTAACTATGGCTACACCTTC
>TRBV2|-|TRBJ1-3|once
CASILAGVGNTIYF
TGTGCCAGCATTCTGGCCGGGGTCGGAAACACCATATATTTT
>TRBV7-9|-|TRBJ2-7|-
CASSLVSSPGVYEQYF
TGTGCCAGCAGCTTGGTGTCCTCCCCAGGGGTGTACGAGCAGTACTTC
>TRBV7-2|-|TRBJ2-1|-
CASSFRVGNEQFF
TGTGCCAGCAGCTTTCGTGTCGGCAATGAGCAGTTCTTC
>TRBV11-3|-|TRBJ2-1|-
CASSFTRDKEQFF
TGTGCCAGCAGCTTTACTAGGGACAAAGAACAGTTCTTC
>TRBV10-3|-|TRBJ1-2|-
CAISEGHRAGSYGYTF
TGTGCCATCAGTGAGGGGCACAGGGCCGGTTCCTATGGCTACACCTTC
>TRBV30|-|TRBJ2-4|once
CAWSVKGLAKNIQYF
TGTGCCTGGAGTGTTAAGGGGCTAGCCAAAAACATTCAGTACTTC
>TRBV5-4|-|TRBJ2-7|-
CASSPGLRNEQYF
TGTGCCAGCAGTCCGGGACTCCGGAACGAGCAGTACTTC
>TRBV15|-|TRBJ2-2|-
CATSRDRGAGTGELFF
TGTGCCACCAGCAGAGATCGGGGGGCTGGAACCGGGGAGCTGTTTTTT
>TRBV7-9|-|TRBJ1-6|-
CASSYPGAGNSPLHF
TGTGCCAGCAGCTACCCAGGGGCGGGTAATTCACCCCTCCACTTT
>TRBV6-4|-|TRBJ1-2|-
CASSDPSGNYGYTF
TGTGCCAGCAGTGACCCCAGCGGCAACTATGGCTACACCTTC
>TRBV5-5|TRBD2|TRBJ2-7|-
CASSLEAGGYEQYF
TGTGCCAGCAGCTTGGAAGCGGGAGGCTACGAGCAGTACTTC
>TRBV7-9|TRBD1|TRBJ1-6|-
CASSLVGTGVRPLHF
TGTGCCAGCAGCTTAGTTGGGACAGGGGTGAGGCCCCTCCACTTT
>TRBV28|-|TRBJ1-1|-
CASSLEGRFGKAFF
TGTGCCAGCAGTTTAGAAGGCAGGTTCGGAAAAGCTTTCTTT
>TRBV5-1|TRBD2|TRBJ2-7|once
CASSRGLAGGQSYEQYF
TGCGCCAGCAGCCGCGGACTAGCGGGAGGGCAATCCTACGAGCAGTACTTC